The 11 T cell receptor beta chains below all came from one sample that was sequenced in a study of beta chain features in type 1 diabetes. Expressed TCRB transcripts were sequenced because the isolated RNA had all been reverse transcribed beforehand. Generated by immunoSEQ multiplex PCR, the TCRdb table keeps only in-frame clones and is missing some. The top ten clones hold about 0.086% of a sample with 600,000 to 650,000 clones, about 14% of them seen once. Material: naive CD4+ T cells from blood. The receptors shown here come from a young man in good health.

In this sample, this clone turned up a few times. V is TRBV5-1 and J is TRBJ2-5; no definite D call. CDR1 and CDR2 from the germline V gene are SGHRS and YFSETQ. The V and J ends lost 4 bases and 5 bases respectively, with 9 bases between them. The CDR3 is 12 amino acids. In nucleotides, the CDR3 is TGCGCCAGCAGCCGATTGGGGGAGACCCAGTACTTC. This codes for CASSRLGETQYF.

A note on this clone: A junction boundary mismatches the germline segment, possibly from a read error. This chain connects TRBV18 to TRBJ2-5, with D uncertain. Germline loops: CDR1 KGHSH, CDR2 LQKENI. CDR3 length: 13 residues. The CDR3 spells CASSPGVTETLYF. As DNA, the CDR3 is TGTGCCAGCTCACCAGGGGTAACAGAGACCCTGTACTTC.

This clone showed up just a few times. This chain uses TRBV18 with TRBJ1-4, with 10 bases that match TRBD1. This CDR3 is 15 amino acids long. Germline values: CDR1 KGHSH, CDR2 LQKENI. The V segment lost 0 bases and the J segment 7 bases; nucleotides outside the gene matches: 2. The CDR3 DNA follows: TGTGCCAGCTCACCACCAAGGACAGGGGGTGAAAAACTGTTTTTT. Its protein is CASSPPRTGGEKLFF.

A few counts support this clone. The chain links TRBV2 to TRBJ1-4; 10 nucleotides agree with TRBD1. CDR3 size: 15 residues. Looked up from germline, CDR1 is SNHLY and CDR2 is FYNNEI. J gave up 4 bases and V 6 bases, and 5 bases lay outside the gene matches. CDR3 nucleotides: TGTGCCAGCAGGCACGGGACAGGGGTTAATGAAAAACTGTTTTTT. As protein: CASRHGTGVNEKLFF.

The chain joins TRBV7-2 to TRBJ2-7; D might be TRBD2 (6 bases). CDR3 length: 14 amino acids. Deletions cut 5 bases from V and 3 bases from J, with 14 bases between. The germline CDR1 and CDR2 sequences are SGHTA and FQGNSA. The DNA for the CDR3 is TGTGCCAGCAGCCTACCGGGACTGAACTACGAGCAGTACTTC. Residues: CASSLPGLNYEQYF.

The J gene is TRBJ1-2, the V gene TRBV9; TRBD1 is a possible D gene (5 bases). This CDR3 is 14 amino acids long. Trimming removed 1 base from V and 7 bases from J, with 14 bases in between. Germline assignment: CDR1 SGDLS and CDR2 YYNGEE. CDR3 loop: CASSVRDQRSGYTF. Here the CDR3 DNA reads TGTGCCAGCAGCGTACGGGACCAGCGGTCTGGCTACACCTTC. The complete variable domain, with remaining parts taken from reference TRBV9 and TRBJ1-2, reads DSGVTQTPKHLITATGQRVTLRCSPRSGDLSVYWYQQSLDQGLQFLIQYYNGEERAKGNILERFSAQQFPDLHSELNLSSLELGDSALYFCASSVRDQRSGYTFGSGTRLTVV.

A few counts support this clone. The CDR3: CASSLGLAGQRAYEQYF. DNA of the CDR3: TGTGCCAGCAGCCTGGGACTAGCGGGACAGAGGGCCTACGAGCAGTACTTC. The J gene is TRBJ2-7, the V gene TRBV4-2; TRBD2 matches at 13 bases. V dropped 4 bases and J dropped 2; count of bases not matched to a gene: 8. Germline V gene sequence: CDR1 LGHNA, CDR2 YNFKEQ. This CDR3 comprises 17 residues.

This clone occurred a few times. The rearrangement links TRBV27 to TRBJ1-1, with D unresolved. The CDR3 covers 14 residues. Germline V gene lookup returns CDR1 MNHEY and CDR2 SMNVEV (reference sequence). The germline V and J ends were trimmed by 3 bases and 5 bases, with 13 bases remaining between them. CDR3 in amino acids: CASSFLGRLTEAFF. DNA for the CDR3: TGTGCCAGCAGTTTTCTAGGACGGCTGACTGAAGCTTTCTTT.

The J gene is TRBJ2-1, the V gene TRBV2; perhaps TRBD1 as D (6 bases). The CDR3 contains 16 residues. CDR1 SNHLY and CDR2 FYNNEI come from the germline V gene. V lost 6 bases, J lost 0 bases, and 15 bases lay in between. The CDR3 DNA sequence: TGTGCCAGCAGCGAGCAGGGGCTGAGCTCCTACAATGAGCAGTTCTTC. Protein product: CASSEQGLSSYNEQFF.

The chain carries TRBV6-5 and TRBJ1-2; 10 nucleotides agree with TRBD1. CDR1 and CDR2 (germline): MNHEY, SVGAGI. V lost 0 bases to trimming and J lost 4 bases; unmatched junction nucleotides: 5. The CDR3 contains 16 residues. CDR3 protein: CASSYSGTGVTYGYTF. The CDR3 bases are TGTGCCAGCAGTTACTCCGGGACAGGGGTTACCTATGGCTACACCTTC.

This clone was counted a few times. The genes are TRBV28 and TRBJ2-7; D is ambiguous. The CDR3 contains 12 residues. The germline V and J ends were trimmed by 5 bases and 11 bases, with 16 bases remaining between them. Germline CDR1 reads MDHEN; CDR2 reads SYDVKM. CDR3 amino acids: CASSVSGDSKYF. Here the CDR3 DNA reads TGTGCCAGCAGTGTGTCGGGCGACTCGAAGTACTTC.